These 13 T cell receptor beta chains share one sample of origin, sequenced in a study of molecular identifiers for immune sequencing clone quantification. In TCRdb, the PCR reads were re-called with MiXCR into one record per CDR3 protein. The sample has roughly 97,000 distinct CDR3 sequences; approximately 24% are singletons. Sequenced: naive CD8+ T cells from blood, with Jurkat cell RNA spiked in. Subset in this sample: FACS-sorted CD8+CD4-CCR7+CD45RA+ naive T cells. The receptors originated from a human donor in good health. Some libraries in this study had Jurkat cell RNA spiked in.

This clonotype was seen a handful of times. J is TRBJ2-5 and V is TRBV14, with D hard to call. The germline V gene has CDR1 SGHDN and CDR2 FVKESK. The CDR3 is 16 amino acids. Trimming left V 0 bases short and J 3 bases short, with 14 bases between. The CDR3 DNA follows: TGTGCCAGCAGCCAAGAAAGGGTCAGTGAAAAAGAGACCCAGTACTTC. It translates to CASSQERVSEKETQYF. Combining the CDR3 with reference TRBV14 and TRBJ2-5 gives the whole variable domain EAGVTQFPSHSVIEKGQTVTLRCDPISGHDNLYWYRRVMGKEIKFLLHFVKESKQDESGMPNNRFLAERTGGTYSTLKVQPAELEDSGVYFCASSQERVSEKETQYFGPGTRLLVL.

This clonotype was picked up one time. A much larger clone differs by one base, so this may be a read error. The chain uses TRBV6-2 or TRBV6-3 and TRBJ2-7, with D tentatively TRBD2 (5 bases). Near its end, the DNA agrees better with TRBJ2-1, so the J call may be wrong. The CDR3 covers 11 residues. The V gene's germline CDR1 is MNHEY and CDR2 SVGEGT. DNA for the CDR3: TGTGCCAGCAGCGAGGGCCACGAGCAGTTCTTC. Translation gives CASSEGHEQFF.

This clonotype was observed many times. The chain is built from TRBV21-1 and TRBJ2-3; the D call in the table, TRBD2, was not verified against the DNA. TRBV21-1 is a recognized pseudogene. This CDR3 region has 17 residues. The DNA for the CDR3 is TGTGCCATGGCCTCGGCTCTAGCGGGTTTGGTTACAGATACGCAGTATTTT. Its protein is CAMASALAGLVTDTQYF.

This clonotype was counted many times. CDR3 DNA sequence: TGTGCCAGCAGTTTCGAGGCCTTCTCTGGGGCCAACGTCCTGACTTTC. It encodes CASSFEAFSGANVLTF. This chain connects TRBV28 to TRBJ2-6; D gene unclear. V was pared by 3 bases and J by 0 bases, with 9 bases between. This CDR3 region has 16 residues. CDR1 MDHEN and CDR2 SYDVKM come from the germline V gene.

V is TRBV5-6 and J is TRBJ2-7, with 7 nucleotides matching TRBD1. With 2 bases clipped from V and 0 bases from J, the junction kept 5 bases outside the gene matches. This CDR3 has 15 amino acids. Germline loops: CDR1 SGHDT, CDR2 YYEEEE. CDR3 amino acids: CASSFGDRSSYEQYF. The CDR3 DNA follows: TGTGCCAGCAGCTTTGGGGACAGAAGCTCCTACGAGCAGTACTTC.

This clonotype was counted between two and nine times. The chain recombines TRBV19 with TRBJ2-7; 10 nucleotides agree with TRBD1. Losses at the gene ends were 0 bases for V and 2 bases for J; bases not matched to a gene: 1. CDR1 and CDR2 from the germline V gene are LNHDA and SQIVND (reference sequence). The length of the CDR3 is 15 residues. CDR3 sequence reads: CASSIDGTGAYEQYF. Here the CDR3 DNA reads TGTGCCAGTAGTATAGATGGGACAGGGGCCTACGAGCAGTACTTC.

In its sample, this clonotype was seen a few times. Given a much more abundant clone one base away, this may be a read error. The rearrangement uses TRBV14 and TRBJ2-5, with TRBD1 as a possible D gene (6 bases). CDR1 and CDR2 from the germline V gene are SGHDN and FVKESK. This CDR3 spans 15 amino acids. The CDR3 sequence is CAGSHARDIQETQYF. CDR3 nucleotides: TGTGCCGGCAGCCATGCCCGGGACATCCAAGAGACCCAGTACTTC.

The chain has TRBV13 and TRBJ1-4; no clear D. CDR3 length: 15 residues. Trimming removed 0 bases at V and 7 bases at J, with 12 bases between. The V gene's germline CDR1 is PRHDT and CDR2 FYEKMQ (reference sequence). CDR3 DNA: TGTGCCAGCAGCTTAGGTGGAACCTGGGGTGAAAAACTGTTTTTT. Translated, it gives CASSLGGTWGEKLFF.

This clonotype has a count of ten or more. J is TRBJ1-1 and V is TRBV7-8; D is possibly TRBD1 (5 bases). Germline CDR1 is SGHVS and CDR2 is FQNEAQ. V lost 8 bases and J lost 1, with 11 bases in between. CDR3 length equals 13 residues. The CDR3 is CASGDSPNTEAFF. In nucleotides, the CDR3 is TGTGCCAGCGGAGACAGCCCGAACACTGAAGCTTTCTTT.

Concerning this clonotype: A much larger clone sits a single nucleotide away, making a read error possible. Since no conserved phenylalanine or tryptophan closes the CDR3, a read error is the likely cause. The chain carries TRBV6-5 and TRBJ1-6; D call uncertain. The CDR3 spans 15 residues. The V end was cut by 7 bases, the J end by 8 bases, with 18 bases between. Per the germline V gene, CDR1 is MNHEY and CDR2 is SVGAGI. Written as DNA, the CDR3 is TGTGCCAGCATACCCATTGCGGGAAGGGATTCACCCCTCCACCTT. Its translation is CASIPIAGRDSPLHL.

This clonotype appeared a few times. The CDR3 spells CASSLDSLAGGASYEQYF. The DNA for the CDR3 is TGTGCCAGCAGCTTAGATTCTCTAGCGGGGGGGGCCTCCTACGAGCAGTACTTC. V and J are TRBV7-2 and TRBJ2-7; 12 bases match TRBD2. Germline V gene lookup returns CDR1 SGHTA and CDR2 FQGNSA. J was trimmed by 0 bases and V by 1 base; bases with no gene match: 7. The CDR3 length is 18 residues.

The chain links TRBV9 to TRBJ2-7, with 7 bases matching TRBD1. J gave up 1 base and V 0 bases, and 7 bases lay outside the gene matches. Germline V lookup: CDR1 SGDLS, CDR2 YYNGEE. CDR3 size: 16 residues. The CDR3 nucleotides read TGTGCCAGCAGCGTAGTCGGGACAGCGAGTTCCTACGAGCAGTACTTC. Amino acid sequence: CASSVVGTASSYEQYF.

In this sample, this clonotype turned up many times. V and J are TRBV4-3 and TRBJ2-7, with 7 bases matching TRBD1. From germline, CDR1 is LGHNA and CDR2 YSLEER. This CDR3 is built from 14 residues. J was trimmed by 2 bases and V by 1 base; bases with no gene match: 2. The CDR3 is CASSQAQGAYEQYF. The CDR3, as DNA: TGCGCCAGCAGCCAAGCGCAGGGGGCCTACGAGCAGTACTTC.